The rows below give T cell receptor beta chains drawn from one sample of a study of CD8 T cells in ankylosing spondylitis. TCRdb redid the calling of the 5' RACE reads with MiXCR, one entry per CDR3 protein. Seen here are 400,000 to 450,000 distinct CDR3 sequences, over 15% observed once, and the top ten hold about 0.94%. Sequenced material: blood, either unsorted or a sorted T cell fraction (not recorded which). The receptors here all came from a male donor with ankylosing spondylitis. Both conserved end residues are part of each CDR3. A D gene is named only where the DNA matches it firmly. Clone size is given for some rows only: seen once, a few or many times, or a class if the clone is expanded.

D: NA
J: TRBJ1-5
size: few
V: TRBV6-1
DNA: TGTGCCAGCAACCGACAGAACAATCAGCCCCAGCATTTT
CDR3: CASNRQNNQPQHF

D: TRBD2
J: TRBJ2-7
size: many
V: TRBV29-1
DNA: TGCAGCGCATGGGACTTGGGCGGGGGGTCGAGCTCCTACGAGCAGTACTTC
CDR3: CSAWDLGGGSSSYEQYF

D: TRBD1
J: TRBJ2-2
size: NA
V: TRBV6-2/TRBV6-3
DNA: TGTGCCAGCAGTCGGACAGGTCGGGGCGGGGAGCTGTTTTTT
CDR3: CASSRTGRGGELFF

D: TRBD2
J: TRBJ2-1
size: few
V: TRBV5-1
DNA: TGCGCCAGCAGCTTGACTAGCGGGAGCGGTGAGCAGTTCTTC
CDR3: CASSLTSGSGEQFF

D: NA
J: TRBJ1-5
size: NA
V: TRBV2
DNA: TGTGCCAGCAGTGAAGCGGCAGGACGGAACAATCAGCCCCAGCATTTT
CDR3: CASSEAAGRNNQPQHF

D: NA
J: TRBJ1-2
size: few
V: TRBV12-3/TRBV12-4
DNA: TGTGCCAGCAGTACATCAGGGTCTGGCTACACCTTC
CDR3: CASSTSGSGYTF

D: NA
J: TRBJ1-1
size: few
V: TRBV20-1
DNA: TGCAGTGCTAGTCCGACAGGTTTAATGAACACTGAAGCTTTCTTT
CDR3: CSASPTGLMNTEAFF

D: NA
J: TRBJ1-2
size: NA
V: TRBV10-2
DNA: TGCGCCAGCACTCAGGACAGCGGTTATGGCTACACCTTC
CDR3: CASTQDSGYGYTF

D: TRBD2
J: TRBJ2-1
size: once
V: TRBV5-6
DNA: TGTGCCAGCAGCCGTGGACTAGCGGGGACCACCCAAGGGGGTGAGCAGTTCTTC
CDR3: CASSRGLAGTTQGGEQFF

D: NA
J: TRBJ2-7
size: many
V: TRBV20-1
DNA: TGCAGTGCGACAGAAGGCTCCTACGAGCAGTACTTC
CDR3: CSATEGSYEQYF

D: NA
J: TRBJ2-7
size: few
V: TRBV20-1
DNA: TGCAGTTGTCAGGGCCGATACGAGCAGTACTTC
CDR3: CSCQGRYEQYF

D: NA
J: TRBJ2-7
size: few
V: TRBV6-1
DNA: TGTGCCAGCAGTCCCGCAGGGGCGCTGGAGCAGTACTTC
CDR3: CASSPAGALEQYF

D: NA
J: TRBJ1-2
size: few
V: TRBV12-3/TRBV12-4
DNA: TGTGCCAGCATCCATGCCGGGACACCAAACTATGGCTACACCTTC
CDR3: CASIHAGTPNYGYTF

D: TRBD2
J: TRBJ2-3
size: NA
V: TRBV4-1
DNA: TGCGCCAGCAGCTCTAGCGGAGCAATCACAGATACGCAGTATTTT
CDR3: CASSSSGAITDTQYF

D: NA
J: TRBJ1-5
size: NA
V: TRBV28
DNA: TGTGCCAGCAGTACTAGGGCCGGAGGATATCAGCCCCAGCATTTT
CDR3: CASSTRAGGYQPQHF

D: NA
J: TRBJ1-4
size: few
V: TRBV3-1
DNA: TGTGCCAGCAGCCAAGGGGGTCCCCCGGCGGAAAAACTGTTTTTT
CDR3: CASSQGGPPAEKLFF

D: TRBD2
J: TRBJ2-7
size: NA
V: TRBV6-2/TRBV6-3
DNA: TGTGCCAGCCGGACTAGCGACTACGAGCAGTACTTC
CDR3: CASRTSDYEQYF

D: NA
J: TRBJ2-1
size: few
V: TRBV7-6
DNA: TGTGCCAGCAGCTTACTAGGGGGGGGCCTATTCTTC
CDR3: CASSLLGGGLFF

D: TRBD1
J: TRBJ2-1
size: NA
V: TRBV10-2
DNA: TGCGCCAGCAGGGACAGGGGGCCGGTTGAGCAGTTCTTC
CDR3: CASRDRGPVEQFF

D: NA
J: TRBJ1-2
size: NA
V: TRBV12-3/TRBV12-4
DNA: TGTGCCAGCAGTAAATCGGTCGGAATGTGGGCCTATGGCTACACCTTC
CDR3: CASSKSVGMWAYGYTF

D: NA
J: TRBJ2-1
size: NA
V: TRBV27
DNA: TGTGCCAGCAGGACGGGAGCTTGGCAGTTCTTC
CDR3: CASRTGAWQFF

D: TRBD2
J: TRBJ2-3
size: NA
V: TRBV11-2
DNA: TGTGCCAGCAGTCCTCTAGCGGGGGGGCCCGGCACAGATACGCAGTATTTT
CDR3: CASSPLAGGPGTDTQYF